This is a list of T cell receptor beta chains from one sample in a study of cytomegalovirus exposure and HLA in healthy donors. Assay: immunoSEQ multiplex PCR; the TCRdb copy retains only in-frame clones and omits some. The sample includes 150,000 to 200,000 clones, about four fifths of them seen just once. The sample taken for sequencing was PBMCs. These receptors all come from a middle-aged man in good health and CMV-seropositive. The CDR3 runs from the conserved cysteine through the conserved F or W. A D gene is named only where the DNA matches it firmly. The size of a clone is reported for some rows only, either as once, few or many, or as a class for expanded clones.

>TRBV5-5|NA|TRBJ1-1|NA
TGTGCCAGCAGCACGAGAATCGGGAACACTGAAGCTTTCTTT
CASSTRIGNTEAFF
>TRBV6-6|NA|TRBJ1-2|NA
TGTGCCAGCAGTTACCAGGGTGACAACTATGGCTACACCTTC
CASSYQGDNYGYTF
>TRBV9|NA|TRBJ1-3|NA
TGTGCCAGCAGCGAACAAGGACTCTCTGGAAACACCATATATTTT
CASSEQGLSGNTIYF
>TRBV9|NA|TRBJ2-7|TRBD2
TGTGCCAGCAGCGTCGGGACTAGTCTGTACGAGCAGTACTTC
CASSVGTSLYEQYF
>TRBV6-1|NA|TRBJ1-4|NA
TGTGCCAGCAGTGACCGGGGAGCCCTTAATGAAAAACTGTTTTTT
CASSDRGALNEKLFF
>TRBV9|NA|TRBJ1-1|NA
TGTGCCAGCAGCGTAGGTACAGCGGGCACTGAAGCTTTCTTT
CASSVGTAGTEAFF
>TRBV5-1|NA|TRBJ1-2|TRBD1
TGCGCCAGCAGCCCTGGACAGGACTATGTCTACACCTTC
CASSPGQDYVYTF
>TRBV14|NA|TRBJ2-1|TRBD2
TGTGCCAGCAGCCTGACTAGCGGGAGGGCCGGTGAGCAGTTCTTC
CASSLTSGRAGEQFF
>TRBV5-1|NA|TRBJ2-1|TRBD2
TGCGCCAGCAGTCGGGGGGTGCGAGGCGGGTTGAATGAGCAGTTCTTC
CASSRGVRGGLNEQFF
>TRBV28|NA|TRBJ2-7|TRBD2
TGTGCCAGCAGTACCCGACTAGCGGGAGAAGAAGTCGAGCAGTACTTC
CASSTRLAGEEVEQYF
>TRBV2|once|TRBJ2-1|TRBD1
TGTGCCAGCAGTGAAATCCTAGGACAGGGAGGTGCGGATGAGCAGTTCTTC
CASSEILGQGGADEQFF
>TRBV6-1|NA|TRBJ2-2|TRBD2
TGTGCCAGCAGTTCTAGCGGGAGAGGGACCGGGGAGCTGTTTTTT
CASSSSGRGTGELFF
>TRBV9|once|TRBJ1-5|NA
TGTGCCAGCAGCGGGGGGCTCAATCAGCCCCAGCATTTT
CASSGGLNQPQHF
>TRBV14|NA|TRBJ2-5|NA
TGTGCCAGCAGCCAAGGTTGGGAGGTGGAGACCCAGTACTTC
CASSQGWEVETQYF
>TRBV5-4|NA|TRBJ2-7|NA
TGTGCCAGCAGTTCAGAGGGCTTATACGAGCAGTACTTC
CASSSEGLYEQYF
>TRBV30|NA|TRBJ1-2|NA
TGTGCCTGGAGTGTGGGAGTCTATGGCTACACCTTC
CAWSVGVYGYTF
>TRBV7-8|NA|TRBJ1-1|NA
TGTGCCAGCAGCTTAGAAATCCGGTCTCAGGGCACTGAAGCTTTCTTT
CASSLEIRSQGTEAFF
>TRBV5-1|NA|TRBJ2-7|NA
TGCGCCAGCAGTCATCCAGGGTCCTACGAGCAGTACTTC
CASSHPGSYEQYF
>TRBV6-5|NA|TRBJ2-5|NA
TGTGCCAGCATGAGGGCAGGACAAGAGACCCAGTACTTC
CASMRAGQETQYF
>TRBV5-6|NA|TRBJ1-2|TRBD1
TGTGCCAGCAGCTTTGGACAGGGAGGTGGCTACACCTTC
CASSFGQGGGYTF
>TRBV6-5|NA|TRBJ2-5|TRBD1
TGTGCCAGCAGTCGGGACAGGCAAGAGACCCAGTACTTC
CASSRDRQETQYF
>TRBV6-5|NA|TRBJ1-1|NA
TGTGCCAGCAGATCAGGGTTAACTGAAGCTTTCTTT
CASRSGLTEAFF
>TRBV30|NA|TRBJ2-7|NA
TGTGCCTGGGTAGGGAGTTCCTACGAGCAGTACTTC
CAWVGSSYEQYF
>TRBV14|NA|TRBJ1-1|NA
TGTGCCAGCAGCCAAGTCGCAGGAACCCTCCCTGTAGCTTTCTTT
CASSQVAGTLPVAFF
>TRBV13|NA|TRBJ2-3|TRBD2
TGTGCCAGCAGCCAGGGACTAGCGGGAGTCAAAGATACGCAGTATTTT
CASSQGLAGVKDTQYF
>TRBV11-2|NA|TRBJ2-7|TRBD2
TGTGCCAGCAGCTTAGGAATAGCGGGAGTCATTACCTACGAGCAGTACTTC
CASSLGIAGVITYEQYF
>TRBV6-4|NA|TRBJ2-6|NA
TGTGCCAGCAGTGATTCCGCGTCGGCTGGGGCCAACGTCCTGACTTTC
CASSDSASAGANVLTF
>TRBV27|once|TRBJ2-7|TRBD1
TGTGCCAGCAGTACCACCTTCCCGGGACAGGGCCGGTCCGAGCAGTACTTC
CASSTTFPGQGRSEQYF
>TRBV5-4|few|TRBJ1-1|NA
TGTGCCAGCAGCTTAGGAGCTCCGGGTACGAACACTGAAGCTTTCTTT
CASSLGAPGTNTEAFF
>TRBV6-5|NA|TRBJ2-5|NA
TGTGCCAGCAGTTACTCACAGGGGGGAGGGGAGACCCAGTACTTC
CASSYSQGGGETQYF